One and the same sample provided the 20 T cell receptor beta chains below, sequenced in a study of blood T cell repertoires in COVID-19. Data came from immunoSEQ multiplex PCR; TCRdb stores just in-frame clones and leaves some out. The profile shows just over 650,000 clones, just under 90% of them singletons. Sequenced material: peripheral blood. The receptors stem from a woman under 30 with acute or convalescent COVID-19.

The chain joins TRBV29-1 to TRBJ2-7; 9 bases match TRBD2. Germline CDR1 SQVTM, CDR2 ANQGSEA. The CDR3 runs 16 residues. With V trimmed by 4 bases and J by 3 bases, 13 bases remained unmatched. CDR3 protein: CSVAGRPTSGLYEQYF. CDR3 DNA: TGCAGCGTTGCCGGACGCCCGACTAGCGGTCTCTACGAGCAGTACTTC.

The chain joins TRBV24-1 to TRBJ1-2; the D is unclear. Trimming took 3 bases from V and 6 from J, leaving 10 bases between them. The CDR3 sequence is 13 residues long. CDR1 KGHDR and CDR2 SFDVKD come from the germline V gene. The CDR3 here is CATSDLRIDGYTF. The CDR3 DNA reads as TGTGCCACCAGTGATCTCAGAATCGATGGCTACACCTTC.

The V call is TRBV24-1, the J call TRBJ2-2, with D unclear. V was cut by 10 bases and J by 1 base, with 9 bases left in between. Germline CDR1 KGHDR, CDR2 SFDVKD. The CDR3 is 13 amino acids. CDR3 DNA: TGTGCCACGGCCTCCATGAACACCGGGGAGCTGTTTTTT. Protein: CATASMNTGELFF.

This clone was found a few times. The gene calls are TRBV7-9 and TRBJ2-7; the match to TRBD2 covers 8 bases. The CDR3 covers 16 residues. Germline lookup yields CDR1 SEHNR and CDR2 FQNEAQ (reference sequence). J gave up 0 bases and V 5 bases, and 9 bases lay outside the gene matches. The CDR3 DNA reads as TGTGCCAGCAGCCCCGGGGGGGCGGGGACCTCCTACGAGCAGTACTTC. Its protein product is CASSPGGAGTSYEQYF. Combining the CDR3 with reference TRBV7-9 and TRBJ2-7 gives the whole variable domain DTGVSQNPRHKITKRGQNVTFRCDPISEHNRLYWYRQTLGQGPEFLTYFQNEAQLEKSRLLSDRFSAERPKGSFSTLEIQRTEQGDSAMYLCASSPGGAGTSYEQYFGPGTRLTVT.

This CDR3 is CATSAQTGTAFQPQHF. CDR3 nucleotide sequence: TGTGCCACCAGTGCCCAAACCGGGACAGCATTTCAGCCCCAGCATTTT. V is TRBV24-1 and J is TRBJ1-5; 7 nucleotides match TRBD1. V lost 5 bases and J lost 6; bases outside the gene matches: 12. Germline assignment: CDR1 KGHDR and CDR2 SFDVKD. The length of the CDR3 is 16 residues.

This chain connects TRBV24-1 to TRBJ2-2, with a possible D match to TRBD1 (6 bases). The ends were cut back, 2 bases at V and 5 bases at J, with 20 bases in the middle. Germline V lookup: CDR1 KGHDR, CDR2 SFDVKD. This CDR3 spans 18 amino acids. The CDR3 sequence is CATSDSYGRPTGTGELFF. The CDR3 DNA reads TGTGCCACCAGTGATTCTTATGGCAGACCCACAGGGACCGGGGAGCTGTTTTTT.

The chain uses TRBV2 and TRBJ1-6; TRBD1 matches 12 bases. From germline, CDR1 is SNHLY and CDR2 FYNNEI. V shed 0 bases and J 13 bases; nucleotides not matched to a gene: 7. The CDR3 is made up of 16 amino acids. The DNA for the CDR3 is TGTGCCAGCAGTGAAGCGGGGACAGGGGGCACGTCCCCCCTCCACTTT. Its protein is CASSEAGTGGTSPLHF.

The CDR3, as DNA: TGTGCCAGCAGGAAGGGGGCTAAGCTACACACTGAAGCTTTCTTT. This translates into CASRKGAKLHTEAFF. The chain joins TRBV5-6 to TRBJ1-1; 7 bases line up with TRBD1. V shed 5 bases and J 3 bases; nucleotides not matched to a gene: 10. This CDR3 region has 15 residues. Germline V lookup: CDR1 SGHDT, CDR2 YYEEEE.

This chain connects TRBV19 to TRBJ1-2, with no clear D. V lost 7 bases, J lost 4 bases, and 16 bases lay in between. Per the germline V gene, CDR1 is LNHDA and CDR2 is SQIVND (reference sequence). The CDR3 is 14 residues long. The CDR3 spells CASISTEGTYGYTF. The DNA for the CDR3 is TGTGCCAGTATCTCGACCGAGGGAACCTATGGCTACACCTTC.

The sample holds one count of this clone. This rearrangement joins TRBV28 to TRBJ2-7, with 7 positions matching TRBD1. CDR3 size: 14 residues. The V and J ends lost 6 bases and 1 base, in that order; junction bases with no gene match: 6. Germline CDR1 reads MDHEN; CDR2 reads SYDVKM. CDR3 amino acids: CASRGDRVSYEQYF. Written as DNA, the CDR3 is TGTGCCAGCAGGGGAGACAGGGTGTCCTACGAGCAGTACTTC. Filled out from reference TRBV28 and TRBJ2-7, the complete variable domain reads DVKVTQSSRYLVKRTGEKVFLECVQDMDHENMFWYRQDPGLGLRLIYFSYDVKMKEKGDIPEGYSVSREKKERFSLILESASTNQTSMYLCASRGDRVSYEQYFGPGTRLTVT.

This clone has just one count. The chain is built from TRBV5-1 and TRBJ1-3, with 9 bases identical to TRBD1. J was trimmed by 0 bases and V by 3 bases; bases with no gene match: 7. This CDR3 region has 17 residues. Germline lookup yields CDR1 SGHRS and CDR2 YFSETQ. The CDR3 here is CASSSHGQGLSGNTIYF. The DNA of the CDR3 is TGCGCCAGCAGCTCCCATGGACAGGGGCTCTCTGGAAACACCATATATTTT.

This clone was counted a few times. The chain couples TRBV19 to TRBJ1-1, with D maybe TRBD1 (6 bases). V was cut by 6 bases and J by 5 bases, with 19 bases left in between. This CDR3 spans 15 amino acids. Germline values: CDR1 LNHDA, CDR2 SQIVND (reference sequence). The CDR3 here is CASRGLPQGLTEAFF. The CDR3 coding sequence is TGTGCCAGTAGAGGCCTTCCACAGGGTCTAACTGAAGCTTTCTTT.

V is TRBV28 and J is TRBJ2-7; TRBD1 matches 9 bases. This CDR3 region has 15 residues. The germline CDR1 and CDR2 sequences are MDHEN and SYDVKM. V was pared by 4 bases and J by 3 bases, with 7 bases of the junction left unmatched. The CDR3: CASSSRDRDLYEQYF. The CDR3, as DNA: TGTGCCAGCAGTTCCCGGGACAGGGACCTCTACGAGCAGTACTTC. Drawing the rest from reference TRBV28 and TRBJ2-7, the complete variable domain is DVKVTQSSRYLVKRTGEKVFLECVQDMDHENMFWYRQDPGLGLRLIYFSYDVKMKEKGDIPEGYSVSREKKERFSLILESASTNQTSMYLCASSSRDRDLYEQYFGPGTRLTVT.

The chain combines TRBV6-5 with TRBJ1-5; D unclear. The CDR3 contains 13 residues. V lost 10 bases to trimming and J lost 0 bases, with 10 bases between them. Per the germline V gene, CDR1 is MNHEY and CDR2 is SVGAGI. The DNA for the CDR3 is TGTGCCACTCGGTATAATAGCAATCAGCCCCAGCATTTT. Its protein is CATRYNSNQPQHF.

The J gene is TRBJ2-1, the V gene TRBV4-2; 8 bases are a match to TRBD2. The CDR3 is made up of 16 amino acids. Losses at the gene ends were 0 bases for V and 6 bases for J; bases not matched to a gene: 7. Germline V gene lookup returns CDR1 LGHNA and CDR2 YNFKEQ. The CDR3 DNA is TGTGCCAGCAGCCAAGAACCCTTTAGCGGGGTCAATGAGCAGTTCTTC. The encoded protein is CASSQEPFSGVNEQFF.

V usage is TRBV30 and J usage is TRBJ1-2, with D maybe TRBD1 (6 bases). Germline CDR1 is GTSNPN and CDR2 is SVGIG (reference sequence). V was pared by 8 bases and J by 4 bases, with 14 bases between. The CDR3 is made up of 12 amino acids. The CDR3 coding sequence is TGTGCCCGGGACACGAGAGGCTATGGCTACACCTTC. Translating it yields CARDTRGYGYTF.

The chain uses TRBV24-1 and TRBJ2-3, with a weak D call TRBD1 (6 bases). V shed 7 bases and J shed 2 bases, with 12 bases lying between them. This CDR3 region has 14 residues. Germline V lookup: CDR1 KGHDR, CDR2 SFDVKD. CDR3 nucleotide sequence: TGTGCCACCAGCGCCCTGGGGGCCACAGATACGCAGTATTTT. It specifies CATSALGATDTQYF.

This chain uses TRBV19 with TRBJ1-2, with 7 nucleotides matching TRBD1. Germline CDR1 is LNHDA and CDR2 is SQIVND (reference sequence). V shed 5 bases, J shed 3 bases, and the junction held 15 bases outside the gene matches. The CDR3 is made up of 17 amino acids. The CDR3 sequence: CASSLLRQGTGHYGYTF. CDR3 in DNA: TGTGCCAGTAGTCTGCTTAGACAGGGTACAGGGCACTATGGCTACACCTTC.

V is TRBV6-5 and J is TRBJ1-1, with D possibly TRBD1 on 5 matching bases. CDR1 is MNHEY, CDR2 SVGAGI, per germline. The ends were cut back, 6 bases at V and 4 bases at J, with 15 bases in the middle. The CDR3 covers 14 residues. CDR3 sequence reads: CASREVGRVTEAFF. The CDR3 DNA follows: TGTGCCAGCAGAGAGGTGGGCAGGGTCACTGAAGCTTTCTTT.

The chain has TRBV3-1 (or the pseudogene TRBV3-2) and TRBJ1-1; possibly TRBD1 for D (5 bases). The germline V and J ends were trimmed by 6 bases and 11 bases, with 13 bases remaining between them. The CDR3 is 11 residues long. Per the germline V gene, CDR1 is LGHDT and CDR2 is YNNKEL (reference sequence). As DNA, the CDR3 is TGTGCCAGCAGGGGGGGGGTTACGGCTTTCTTT. This sequence encodes CASRGGVTAFF.